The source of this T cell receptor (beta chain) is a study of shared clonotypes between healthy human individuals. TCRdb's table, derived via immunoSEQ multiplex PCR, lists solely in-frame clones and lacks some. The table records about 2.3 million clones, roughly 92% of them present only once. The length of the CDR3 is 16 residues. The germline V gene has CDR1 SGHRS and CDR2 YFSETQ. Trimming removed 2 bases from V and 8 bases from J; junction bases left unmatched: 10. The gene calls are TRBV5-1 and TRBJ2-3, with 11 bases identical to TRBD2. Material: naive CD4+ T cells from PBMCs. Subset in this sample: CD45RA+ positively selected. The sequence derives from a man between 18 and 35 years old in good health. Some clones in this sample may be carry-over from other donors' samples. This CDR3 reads CASSLYSGRAAVTQYF. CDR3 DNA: TGCGCCAGCAGCTTATATAGCGGGAGGGCCGCAGTTACGCAGTATTTT.